Below, 5 T cell receptor beta chains from the same sample are listed, as sequenced in a study of blood T cells in healthy people across ages. Together with a sample-barcoded 5' primer, a J-beta primer mix was included in a second PCR lasting about 6 to 12 cycles. One entry per CDR3 protein, called by TCRdb with MiXCR from the 5' RACE reads. The sample carries approximately 400,000 distinct CDR3 sequences, about 55% recorded once. The sample taken for sequencing was blood. The receptors were sampled from a man aged 55 to 70 in good health.

The genes are TRBV20-1 and TRBJ1-1; D gene ambiguous. V shed 2 bases and J shed 4 bases, with 17 bases lying between them. In germline, CDR1 is DFQATT, CDR2 SNEGSKA (reference sequence). The CDR3 totals 15 residues. The CDR3 region has the DNA TGCAGTGCTAGAACCTCAGAAGGACGCCTCACTGAAGCTTTCTTT. Its translation: CSARTSEGRLTEAFF.

The V gene is TRBV29-1, the J gene TRBJ2-1; the match to TRBD2 covers 10 bases. Trimming removed 6 bases from V and 8 bases from J; junction bases left unmatched: 4. The CDR3 has 12 amino acids. Germline V gene data show CDR1 as SQVTM and CDR2 as ANQGSEA. The CDR3 DNA is TGCAGCGTCCCAAGCGGGGGGGATGAGCAGTTCTTC. This sequence encodes CSVPSGGDEQFF.

The chain is built from TRBV7-6 and TRBJ2-5; TRBD1 matches at 8 bases. Trimming took 3 bases from V and 11 from J; bases not matched to a gene: 11. Germline V CDR1 and CDR2: SGHVS, FNYEAQ. This CDR3 is built from 14 residues. CDR3 coding DNA: TGTGCCAGCAGCTTCCAACGGACAGGGAGTGAGCAGTACTTC. This sequence encodes CASSFQRTGSEQYF.

The CDR3 sequence is CASSVTGNNEKLFF. The CDR3 bases are TGCGCCAGCAGCGTGACCGGCAATAATGAAAAACTGTTTTTT. This chain uses TRBV5-1 with TRBJ1-4; D remains unclear. CDR3 length: 14 residues. CDR1 SGHRS and CDR2 YFSETQ come from the germline V gene. Trimming took off 4 bases at V and 4 bases at J, with 11 bases between the two ends.

The V and J genes are TRBV6-5 and TRBJ2-1, with 7 bases fitting TRBD1. Per germline, CDR1 MNHEY and CDR2 SVGAGI. This CDR3 spans 16 amino acids. V lost 0 bases to trimming and J lost 2 bases; unmatched junction nucleotides: 4. The CDR3 region has the DNA TGTGCCAGCAGTTACTCGGTGGGACAGACCTACAATGAGCAGTTCTTC. Translating it yields CASSYSVGQTYNEQFF.